This T cell receptor (beta chain) came from a study of blood T cell repertoires in COVID-19. This CDR3 spans 13 amino acids. V was cut by 5 bases and J by 2 bases, with 6 bases left in between. Assay used: immunoSEQ multiplex PCR; TCRdb lists only in-frame clones, some missing. The top ten clones hold under 8% of a sample with approximately 230,000 clones, more than 70% of them seen once. The chain has TRBV12-3 or TRBV12-4 and TRBJ2-2, with D possibly matching TRBD1 (6 bases). Sequencing input: peripheral blood. The clonotype was recovered from a woman in her twenties or thirties with COVID-19, enrolled during active disease. CDR3 amino acids: CASSGTNTGELFF. CDR3 sequence (DNA): TGTGCCAGCAGTGGGACAAACACCGGGGAGCTGTTTTTT.